A single sample gave rise to the 10 T cell receptor beta chains below, sequenced in a study of T cell repertoires in cytomegalovirus infection. TCRdb reprocessed the reads via MiXCR and lists one record per CDR3 protein. The sample has just under 300,000 distinct CDR3 sequences, around 10% seen once; the top ten hold less than 3%. The sample consisted of PBMCs. All receptors derive from a human donor in good health (CMV status not recorded). Some clones in this sample may be carry-over from other donors' samples.

Many counts were recorded for this clonotype. The chain links TRBV4-1 to TRBJ2-1; D may be TRBD1 or TRBD2 (5 bases each). From germline, CDR1 is MGHRA and CDR2 YSYEKL. The V and J ends lost 3 bases and 1 base respectively, with 19 bases between them. CDR3 size: 18 residues. The DNA for the CDR3 is TGCGCCAGCAGCCAGCCTCCGGGACCAGAGATTTCCTACAATGAGCAGTTCTTC. This sequence encodes CASSQPPGPEISYNEQFF.

Ten or more counts support this clonotype. V usage is TRBV6-5 and J usage is TRBJ2-2; TRBD2 aligns across 10 bases. Per the germline V gene, CDR1 is MNHEY and CDR2 is SVGAGI. The V gene end was trimmed by 7 bases and the J gene end by 4 bases; junction bases not matched to a gene: 6. The CDR3 loop spans 15 amino acids. CDR3 nucleotide sequence: TGTGCCAGCACCAACAGCGGGGGGGTCACCGGGGAGCTGTTTTTT. Its translation is CASTNSGGVTGELFF.

Notes on this clonotype: One base away lies a much larger clone, so this may be a sequencing read error. The V call is TRBV27, the J call TRBJ2-1, with D possibly matching TRBD1 (5 bases). Germline CDR1 reads MNHEY; CDR2 reads SMNVEV (reference sequence). The CDR3 contains 15 residues. V was pared by 9 bases and J by 7 bases, with 22 bases between. The CDR3 here is CARSPPREFGNEQFF. The CDR3 coding sequence is TGTGCCAGGAGTCCTCCCAGGGAATTCGGGAATGAGCAGTTCTTC.

This clonotype was seen many times. The chain has TRBV20-1 and TRBJ1-2; 10 bases align to TRBD1. Germline CDR1 is DFQATT and CDR2 is SNEGSKA (reference sequence). The length of the CDR3 is 14 residues. V lost 0 bases and J lost 7; bases outside the gene matches: 5. The CDR3 DNA reads as TGCAGTGCTAGAGACATGGGGACAGGGGTTGGCTACACCTTC. It specifies CSARDMGTGVGYTF.

This clonotype was detected many times. The chain combines TRBV12-3 or TRBV12-4 with TRBJ1-6; tentatively, D is TRBD1 (5 bases). With 6 bases removed from V and 10 bases from J, the gap between germline ends came to 10 bases. This CDR3 region has 12 residues. CDR3 bases: TGTGCCAGCAGCGCCGGGGGATCACCCCTCCACTTT. Translating it yields CASSAGGSPLHF.

This chain connects TRBV7-6 to TRBJ1-1; unclear D gene. The CDR3 loop spans 14 amino acids. The germline V and J ends were trimmed by 4 bases and 2 bases, with 11 bases remaining between them. Germline-derived CDR1 and CDR2 are SGHVS and FNYEAQ. Here the CDR3 reads CASSSGEANTEAFF. CDR3 DNA sequence: TGTGCCAGCAGCTCAGGTGAGGCCAACACTGAAGCTTTCTTT. Supplemented by reference TRBV7-6 and TRBJ1-1, the full variable domain reads GAGVSQSPRYKVTKRGQDVALRCDPISGHVSLYWYRQALGQGPEFLTYFNYEAQQDKSGLPNDRFSAERPEGSISTLTIQRTEQRDSAMYRCASSSGEANTEAFFGQGTRLTVV.

This clonotype was counted many times. This sequence joins TRBV19 and TRBJ2-4; 8 bases agree with TRBD2. Germline CDR1 reads LNHDA; CDR2 reads SQIVND (reference sequence). J was trimmed by 7 bases and V by 5 bases; bases with no gene match: 16. This CDR3 region has 17 residues. The CDR3 loop reads CASSSSFTSGGINIQYF. The CDR3 bases are TGTGCCAGTAGTTCCTCATTTACTAGCGGTGGCATCAACATTCAGTACTTC. Filled out from reference TRBV19 and TRBJ2-4, the complete variable domain reads DGGITQSPKYLFRKEGQNVTLSCEQNLNHDAMYWYRQDPGQGLRLIYYSQIVNDFQKGDIAEGYSVSREKKESFPLTVTSAQKNPTAFYLCASSSSFTSGGINIQYFGAGTRLSVL.

The table lists this clonotype with many counts. The genes are TRBV14 and TRBJ1-2, with 7 bases fitting TRBD1. The CDR3 length is 14 residues. Trimming at V came to 1 base and at J to 4 bases, leaving 3 bases not matched to a gene. Germline CDR1 SGHDN, CDR2 FVKESK. The CDR3, as DNA: TGTGCCAGCAGCCAAGCAAGGACAGGCTATGGCTACACCTTC. Protein: CASSQARTGYGYTF.

The CDR3 reads CASSQLLRGSNQPQHF. CDR3 sequence (DNA): TGTGCCAGCAGCCAGTTGCTTCGGGGTAGCAATCAGCCCCAGCATTTT. V and J are TRBV4-2 and TRBJ1-5, with no clear D. Germline CDR1 is LGHNA and CDR2 is YNFKEQ. CDR3 length: 16 residues. V dropped 3 bases and J dropped 0 bases, with 12 bases sitting between them.

At least ten counts were recorded for this clonotype. This chain connects TRBV11-3 to TRBJ1-1; D unresolved. The CDR3 sequence is 14 residues long. Germline CDR1 and CDR2: SGHNT and YENEEA. Trimming took off 1 base at V and 1 base at J, with 7 bases between the two ends. The CDR3 nucleotides are TGTGCCAGCAGCTTAGGGGCACGGAACACTGAAGCTTTCTTT. This codes for CASSLGARNTEAFF.